One T cell receptor beta chain is described in this entry. Its specificity is unknown. This record belongs to a study of vaccination and CD4 T cells after COVID-19. Documented treatment: approximately nine-day PBMC culture with coronavirus spike peptide pools or control peptides (ViraFEST assay). The CDR3 is made up of 17 amino acids. CDR1 and CDR2 (germline): KGHSH, LQKENI. V lost 0 bases and J 6 bases, leaving 20 bases between the germline ends. Sequenced with the Oncomine TCR Beta short-read assay was DNA taken from cultured CD4+ T cells. It was cultured CD4+ T cells from which genomic DNA was extracted. Using its own MiXCR run on the PCR reads, TCRdb lists one record per CDR3 protein. This table has roughly 12,000 distinct CDR3 sequences, 40% to 45% appearing once.

Sequenced sample: cultured CD4+ T cells from blood. J is TRBJ1-2 and V is TRBV18, with D possibly matching TRBD1 (5 bases). The TCR was taken from a human donor with COVID-19. The CDR3 bases are TGTGCCAGCTCACCACCATCTCAGGGTCCCAGTACTGATGGCTACACCTTC. It codes for CASSPPSQGPSTDGYTF.